This record looks at one TCR beta chain sequence and its context. This record belongs to a study of cytomegalovirus exposure and HLA in healthy donors. Primers included in the PCR were 60 Vbeta and 13 Jbeta primers. Profiling relied on immunoSEQ multiplex PCR, and the TCRdb table lists in-frame clones only, not all of them. This sample has roughly 180,000 clones, with 75% to 85% found just once. Germline V gene lookup returns CDR1 SNHLY and CDR2 FYNNEI. This CDR3 has 12 amino acids. V was trimmed by 3 bases and J by 6 bases, leaving 6 bases between them. The chain is built from TRBV2 and TRBJ1-5; the D gene is possibly TRBD1 (5 bases). Material: PBMCs. The sequence came from a woman in her fifties or sixties in good health and CMV-seropositive. CDR3 DNA: TGTGCCAGCAGTGAGGGACTTCAGCCCCAGCATTTT. Translated, it gives CASSEGLQPQHF.